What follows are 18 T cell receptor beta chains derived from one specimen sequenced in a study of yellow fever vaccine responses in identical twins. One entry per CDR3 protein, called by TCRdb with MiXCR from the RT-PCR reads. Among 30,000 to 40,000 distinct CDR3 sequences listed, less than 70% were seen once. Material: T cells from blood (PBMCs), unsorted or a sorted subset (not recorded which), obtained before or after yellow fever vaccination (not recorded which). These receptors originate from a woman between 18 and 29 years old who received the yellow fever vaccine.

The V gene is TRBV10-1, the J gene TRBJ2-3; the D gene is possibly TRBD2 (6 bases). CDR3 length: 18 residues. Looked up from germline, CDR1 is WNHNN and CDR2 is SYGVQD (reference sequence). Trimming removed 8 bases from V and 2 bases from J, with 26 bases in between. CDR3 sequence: CASQRASGGGDYTDTQYF. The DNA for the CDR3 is TGCGCCAGCCAGCGGGCGAGCGGAGGTGGGGATTACACAGATACGCAGTATTTT.

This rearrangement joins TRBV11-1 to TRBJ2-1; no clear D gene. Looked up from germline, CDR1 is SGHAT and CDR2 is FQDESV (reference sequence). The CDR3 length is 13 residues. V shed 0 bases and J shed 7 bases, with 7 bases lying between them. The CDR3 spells CASSLAGVNEQFF. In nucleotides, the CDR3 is TGTGCCAGCAGCTTAGCAGGCGTAAATGAGCAGTTCTTC.

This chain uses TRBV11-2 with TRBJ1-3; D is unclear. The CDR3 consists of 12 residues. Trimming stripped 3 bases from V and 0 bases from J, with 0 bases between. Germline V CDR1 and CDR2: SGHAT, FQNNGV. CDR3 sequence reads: CASSFSGNTIYF. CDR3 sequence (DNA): TGTGCCAGCAGCTTCTCTGGAAACACCATATATTTT. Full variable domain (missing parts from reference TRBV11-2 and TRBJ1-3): EAGVAQSPRYKIIEKRQSVAFWCNPISGHATLYWYQQILGQGPKLLIQFQNNGVVDDSQLPKDRFSAERLKGVDSTLKIQPAKLEDSAVYLCASSFSGNTIYFGEGSWLTVV.

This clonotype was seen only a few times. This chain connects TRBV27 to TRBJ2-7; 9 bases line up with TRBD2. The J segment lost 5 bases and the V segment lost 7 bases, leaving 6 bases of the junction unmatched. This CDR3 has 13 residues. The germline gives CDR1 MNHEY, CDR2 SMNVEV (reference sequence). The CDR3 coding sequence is TGTGCCAGCACCAACCTAGCGGGACACGAGCAGTACTTC. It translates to CASTNLAGHEQYF.

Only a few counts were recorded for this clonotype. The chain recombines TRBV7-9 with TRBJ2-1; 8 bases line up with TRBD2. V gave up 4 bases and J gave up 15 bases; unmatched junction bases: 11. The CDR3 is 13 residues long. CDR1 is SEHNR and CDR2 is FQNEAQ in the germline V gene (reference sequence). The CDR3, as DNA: TGTGCCAGCAGCTCCGTGACCGGGACTAGACCGTTCTTC. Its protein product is CASSSVTGTRPFF. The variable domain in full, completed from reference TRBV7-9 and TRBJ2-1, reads DTGVSQNPRHKITKRGQNVTFRCDPISEHNRLYWYRQTLGQGPEFLTYFQNEAQLEKSRLLSDRFSAERPKGSFSTLEIQRTEQGDSAMYLCASSSVTGTRPFFGPGTRLTVL.

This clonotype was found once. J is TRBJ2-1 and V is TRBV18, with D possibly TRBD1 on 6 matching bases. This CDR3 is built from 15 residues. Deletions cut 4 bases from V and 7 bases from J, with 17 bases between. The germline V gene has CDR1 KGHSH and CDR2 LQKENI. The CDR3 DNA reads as TGTGCCAGCTCACAAAACAGGGTTAGGAGGAATGAGCAGTTCTTC. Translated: CASSQNRVRRNEQFF.

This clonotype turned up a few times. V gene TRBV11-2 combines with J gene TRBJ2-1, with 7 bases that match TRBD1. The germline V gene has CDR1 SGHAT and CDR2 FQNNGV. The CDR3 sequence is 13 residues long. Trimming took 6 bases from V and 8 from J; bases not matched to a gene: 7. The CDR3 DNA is TGTGCCAGCAGGACTACCAGGGGGTATGAGCAGTTCTTC. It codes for CASRTTRGYEQFF. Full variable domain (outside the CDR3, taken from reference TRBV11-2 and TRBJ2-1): EAGVAQSPRYKIIEKRQSVAFWCNPISGHATLYWYQQILGQGPKLLIQFQNNGVVDDSQLPKDRFSAERLKGVDSTLKIQPAKLEDSAVYLCASRTTRGYEQFFGPGTRLTVL.

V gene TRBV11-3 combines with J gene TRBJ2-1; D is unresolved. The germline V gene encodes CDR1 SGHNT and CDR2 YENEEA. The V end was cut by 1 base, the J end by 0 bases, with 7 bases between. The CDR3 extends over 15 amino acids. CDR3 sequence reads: CASSLGGGSYNEQFF. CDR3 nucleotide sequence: TGTGCCAGCAGCTTAGGTGGCGGCTCCTACAATGAGCAGTTCTTC.

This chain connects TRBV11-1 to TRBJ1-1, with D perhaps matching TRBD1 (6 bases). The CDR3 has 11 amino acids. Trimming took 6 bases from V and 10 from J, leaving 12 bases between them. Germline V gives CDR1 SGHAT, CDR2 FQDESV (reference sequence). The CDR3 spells CASSPTGSAFF. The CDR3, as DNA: TGTGCCAGCAGTCCGACAGGTTCAGCTTTCTTT.

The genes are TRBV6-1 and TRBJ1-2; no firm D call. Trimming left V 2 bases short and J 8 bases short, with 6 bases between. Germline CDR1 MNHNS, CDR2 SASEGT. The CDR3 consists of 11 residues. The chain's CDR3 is CASSETWGYTF. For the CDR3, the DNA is TGTGCCAGCAGTGAAACTTGGGGCTACACCTTC.

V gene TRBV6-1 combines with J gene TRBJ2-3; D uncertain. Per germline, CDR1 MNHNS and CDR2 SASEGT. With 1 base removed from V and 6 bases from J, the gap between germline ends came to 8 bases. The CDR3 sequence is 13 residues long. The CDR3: CASSEDYGDTQYF. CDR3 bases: TGTGCCAGCAGTGAAGATTATGGGGATACGCAGTATTTT.

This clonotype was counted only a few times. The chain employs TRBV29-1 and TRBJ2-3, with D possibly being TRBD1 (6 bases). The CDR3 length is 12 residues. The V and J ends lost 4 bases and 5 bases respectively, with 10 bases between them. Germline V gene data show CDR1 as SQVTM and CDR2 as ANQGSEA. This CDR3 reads CSVAGAGDTQYF. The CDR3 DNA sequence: TGCAGCGTTGCAGGGGCAGGAGATACGCAGTATTTT.

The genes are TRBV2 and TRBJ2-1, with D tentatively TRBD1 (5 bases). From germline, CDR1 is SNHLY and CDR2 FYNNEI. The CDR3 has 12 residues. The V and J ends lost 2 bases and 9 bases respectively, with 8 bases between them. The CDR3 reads CASSEQGSEQFF. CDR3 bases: TGTGCCAGCAGTGAACAGGGCAGTGAGCAGTTCTTC.

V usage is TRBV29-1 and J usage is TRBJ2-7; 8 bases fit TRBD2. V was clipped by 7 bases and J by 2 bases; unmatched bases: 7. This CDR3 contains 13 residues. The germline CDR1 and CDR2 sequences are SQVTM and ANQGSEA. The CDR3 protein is CSARTSRAYEQYF. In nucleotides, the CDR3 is TGCAGCGCGAGGACTAGCCGGGCCTACGAGCAGTACTTC.

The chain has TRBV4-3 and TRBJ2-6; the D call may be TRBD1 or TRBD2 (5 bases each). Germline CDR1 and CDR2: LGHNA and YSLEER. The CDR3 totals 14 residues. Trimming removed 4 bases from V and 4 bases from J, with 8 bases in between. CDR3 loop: CASSPGPGANVLTF. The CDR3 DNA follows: TGCGCCAGCAGCCCGGGACCAGGGGCCAACGTCCTGACTTTC.

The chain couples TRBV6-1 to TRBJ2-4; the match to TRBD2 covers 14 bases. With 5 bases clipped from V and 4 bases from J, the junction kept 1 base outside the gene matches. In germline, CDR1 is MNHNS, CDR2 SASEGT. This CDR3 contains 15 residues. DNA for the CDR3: TGTGCCAGCAGTCGGACTAGCGGGGGGAAAAACATTCAGTACTTC. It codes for CASSRTSGGKNIQYF.

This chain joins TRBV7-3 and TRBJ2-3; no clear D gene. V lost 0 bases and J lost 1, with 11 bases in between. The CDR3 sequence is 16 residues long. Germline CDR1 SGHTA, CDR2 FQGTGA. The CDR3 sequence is CASSLTGSTRTDTQYF. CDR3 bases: TGTGCCAGCAGCTTAACAGGGTCGACTCGCACAGATACGCAGTATTTT.

The CDR3 nucleotides are TGTGCCAGCAGCTTACATGTTTCTGGGGCCAACGTCCTGACTTTC. Residues: CASSLHVSGANVLTF. The chain recombines TRBV7-6 with TRBJ2-6; no definite D call. Trimming removed 2 bases from V and 1 base from J, with 6 bases in between. The CDR3 consists of 15 residues. Germline V CDR1 and CDR2: SGHVS, FNYEAQ. Complete variable domain (other parts from reference TRBV7-6 and TRBJ2-6): GAGVSQSPRYKVTKRGQDVALRCDPISGHVSLYWYRQALGQGPEFLTYFNYEAQQDKSGLPNDRFSAERPEGSISTLTIQRTEQRDSAMYRCASSLHVSGANVLTFGAGSRLTVL.